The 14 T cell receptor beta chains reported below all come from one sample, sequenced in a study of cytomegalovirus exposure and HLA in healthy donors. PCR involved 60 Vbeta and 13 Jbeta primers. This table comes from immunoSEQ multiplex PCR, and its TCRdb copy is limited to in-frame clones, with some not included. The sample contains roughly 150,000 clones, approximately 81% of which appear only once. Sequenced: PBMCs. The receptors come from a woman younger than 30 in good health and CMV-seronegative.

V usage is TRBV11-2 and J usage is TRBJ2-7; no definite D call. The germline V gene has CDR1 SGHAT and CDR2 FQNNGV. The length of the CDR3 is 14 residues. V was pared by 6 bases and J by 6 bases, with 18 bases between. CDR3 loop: CASSEMAASGEQYF. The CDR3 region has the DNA TGTGCCAGCAGTGAAATGGCTGCCTCTGGCGAGCAGTACTTC.

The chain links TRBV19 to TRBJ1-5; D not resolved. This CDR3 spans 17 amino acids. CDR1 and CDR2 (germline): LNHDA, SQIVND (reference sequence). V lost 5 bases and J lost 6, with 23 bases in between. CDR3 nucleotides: TGTGCCAGTAGTCCCGGACCCGGCGGGCAGGTAGGTCAGCCCCAGCATTTT. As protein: CASSPGPGGQVGQPQHF.

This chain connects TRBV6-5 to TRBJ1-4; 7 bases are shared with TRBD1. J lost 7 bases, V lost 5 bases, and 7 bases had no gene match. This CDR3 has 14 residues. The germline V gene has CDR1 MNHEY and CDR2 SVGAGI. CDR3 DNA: TGTGCCAGCAGTCAACAGGGGATCGGTGAAAAACTGTTTTTT. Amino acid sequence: CASSQQGIGEKLFF.

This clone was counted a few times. Here the CDR3 DNA reads TGCGCCAGCAGCCGGGACAGGGGCAATGAGCAGTTCTTC. Protein sequence: CASSRDRGNEQFF. The rearrangement joins TRBV5-1 to TRBJ2-1; TRBD1 agrees at 10 bases. The CDR3 has 13 amino acids. Germline values: CDR1 SGHRS, CDR2 YFSETQ. Trimming cost V 4 bases and J 6 bases; bases outside gene matches: 1.

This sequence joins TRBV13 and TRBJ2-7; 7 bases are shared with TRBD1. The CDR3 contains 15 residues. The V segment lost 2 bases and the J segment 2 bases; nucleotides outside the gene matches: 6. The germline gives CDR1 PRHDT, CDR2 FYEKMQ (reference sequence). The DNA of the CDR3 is TGTGCCAGCAGCTTAAAGGGACAGCCAACCTACGAGCAGTACTTC. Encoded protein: CASSLKGQPTYEQYF.

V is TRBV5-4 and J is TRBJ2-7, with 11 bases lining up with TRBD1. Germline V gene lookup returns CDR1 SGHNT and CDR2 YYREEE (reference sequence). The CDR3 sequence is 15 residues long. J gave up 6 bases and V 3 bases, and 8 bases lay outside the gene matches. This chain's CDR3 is CASSSPDRGLGEQYF. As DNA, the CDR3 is TGTGCCAGCAGCTCCCCGGACAGGGGGCTTGGCGAGCAGTACTTC.

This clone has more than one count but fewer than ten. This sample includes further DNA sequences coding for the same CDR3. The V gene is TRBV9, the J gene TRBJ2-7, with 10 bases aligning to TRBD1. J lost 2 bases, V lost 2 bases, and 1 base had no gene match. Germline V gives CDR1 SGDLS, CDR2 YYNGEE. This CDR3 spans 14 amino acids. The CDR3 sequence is CASSVGQGAYEQYF. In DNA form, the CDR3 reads TGTGCCAGCAGCGTCGGACAGGGGGCCTACGAGCAGTACTTC.

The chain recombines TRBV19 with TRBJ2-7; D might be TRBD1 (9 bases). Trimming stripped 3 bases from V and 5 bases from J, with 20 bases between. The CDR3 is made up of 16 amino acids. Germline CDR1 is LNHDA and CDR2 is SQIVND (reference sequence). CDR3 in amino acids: CASSIRGGTGLNEQYF. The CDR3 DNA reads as TGTGCCAGTAGTATCCGGGGGGGGACAGGGCTAAACGAGCAGTACTTC.

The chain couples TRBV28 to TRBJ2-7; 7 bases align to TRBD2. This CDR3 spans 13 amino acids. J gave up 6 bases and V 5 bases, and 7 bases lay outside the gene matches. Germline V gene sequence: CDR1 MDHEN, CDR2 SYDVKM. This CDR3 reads CASSPRGVGEQYF. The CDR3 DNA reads TGTGCCAGCAGTCCCCGGGGGGTAGGCGAGCAGTACTTC. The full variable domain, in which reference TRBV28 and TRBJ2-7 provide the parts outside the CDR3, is DVKVTQSSRYLVKRTGEKVFLECVQDMDHENMFWYRQDPGLGLRLIYFSYDVKMKEKGDIPEGYSVSREKKERFSLILESASTNQTSMYLCASSPRGVGEQYFGPGTRLTVT.

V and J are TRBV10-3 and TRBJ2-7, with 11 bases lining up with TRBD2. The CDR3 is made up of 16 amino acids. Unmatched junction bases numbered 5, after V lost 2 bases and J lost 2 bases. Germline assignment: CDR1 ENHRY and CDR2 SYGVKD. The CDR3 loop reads CAISEGMTSGAYEQYF. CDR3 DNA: TGTGCCATCAGTGAGGGAATGACTAGCGGGGCCTACGAGCAGTACTTC.

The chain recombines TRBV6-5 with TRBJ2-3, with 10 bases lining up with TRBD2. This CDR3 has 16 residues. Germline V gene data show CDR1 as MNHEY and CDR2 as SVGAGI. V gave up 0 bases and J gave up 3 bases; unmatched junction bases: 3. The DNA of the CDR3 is TGTGCCAGCAGTTACTCTCCGACTAGCGGGACAGATACGCAGTATTTT. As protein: CASSYSPTSGTDTQYF.

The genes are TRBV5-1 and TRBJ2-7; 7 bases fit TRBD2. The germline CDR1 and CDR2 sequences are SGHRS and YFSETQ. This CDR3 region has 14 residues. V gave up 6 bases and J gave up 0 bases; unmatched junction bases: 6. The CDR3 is CASTSAGSSYEQYF. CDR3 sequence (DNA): TGCGCCAGCACCTCAGCGGGATCCTCCTACGAGCAGTACTTC.

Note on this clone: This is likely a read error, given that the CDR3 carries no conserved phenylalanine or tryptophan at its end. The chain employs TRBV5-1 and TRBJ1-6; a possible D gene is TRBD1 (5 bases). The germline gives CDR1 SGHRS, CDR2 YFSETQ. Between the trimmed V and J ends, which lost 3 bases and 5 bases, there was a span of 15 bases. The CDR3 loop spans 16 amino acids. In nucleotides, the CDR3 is TGCGCCAGCAGCTCCGGCGGGGGGGGAAATAATTCACCCCTCCACCTT. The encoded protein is CASSSGGGGNNSPLHL.

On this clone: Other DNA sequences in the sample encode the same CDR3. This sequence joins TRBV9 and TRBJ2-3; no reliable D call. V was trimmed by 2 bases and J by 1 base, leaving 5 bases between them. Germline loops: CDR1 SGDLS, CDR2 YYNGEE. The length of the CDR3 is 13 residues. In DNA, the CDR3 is TGTGCCAGCAGCGTGGGCGGCACAGATACGCAGTATTTT. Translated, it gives CASSVGGTDTQYF. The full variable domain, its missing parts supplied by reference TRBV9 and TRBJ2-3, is DSGVTQTPKHLITATGQRVTLRCSPRSGDLSVYWYQQSLDQGLQFLIQYYNGEERAKGNILERFSAQQFPDLHSELNLSSLELGDSALYFCASSVGGTDTQYFGPGTRLTVL.